Sequencing of this TCR beta chain was carried out in a study of cytomegalovirus exposure and HLA in healthy donors. Study-level background: Of around 400 genotyped donors, 81% grouped in the Caucasian-associated ancestry cluster. Points from the study as a whole: In a later analysis, TCR beta V- and J-gene trimming showed a link to a missense DCLRE1C variant. Common viral pathogens seemed, in a later analysis, to connect with several of the most significant clusters. Through in vitro validation, three CMV-associated chains were shown to be specific for CMV antigens.

Primers included in the PCR were 60 Vbeta and 13 Jbeta primers. Clones were read by immunoSEQ multiplex PCR, and TCRdb kept only the in-frame ones, dropping some. The repertoire has 110,000 to 150,000 clones, over 60% of them found once; the top ten carry approximately 4.9%. As regards this clone: Its antigen remains unidentified.

Trimming took 0 bases from V and 8 from J; bases not matched to a gene: 9. Germline lookup yields CDR1 LGHNT and CDR2 FRNRAP. The CDR3 loop spans 16 amino acids. Sequencing was performed on PBMCs. The chain recombines TRBV12-5 with TRBJ2-1; 8 nucleotides match TRBD2. The TCR originated in a woman between 45 and 60 years old in good health and CMV-seronegative. CDR3 sequence (DNA): TGTGCTAGTGGTTTGGTACAAACGGGGGGGATCCATGAGCAGTTCTTC. This encodes CASGLVQTGGIHEQFF.